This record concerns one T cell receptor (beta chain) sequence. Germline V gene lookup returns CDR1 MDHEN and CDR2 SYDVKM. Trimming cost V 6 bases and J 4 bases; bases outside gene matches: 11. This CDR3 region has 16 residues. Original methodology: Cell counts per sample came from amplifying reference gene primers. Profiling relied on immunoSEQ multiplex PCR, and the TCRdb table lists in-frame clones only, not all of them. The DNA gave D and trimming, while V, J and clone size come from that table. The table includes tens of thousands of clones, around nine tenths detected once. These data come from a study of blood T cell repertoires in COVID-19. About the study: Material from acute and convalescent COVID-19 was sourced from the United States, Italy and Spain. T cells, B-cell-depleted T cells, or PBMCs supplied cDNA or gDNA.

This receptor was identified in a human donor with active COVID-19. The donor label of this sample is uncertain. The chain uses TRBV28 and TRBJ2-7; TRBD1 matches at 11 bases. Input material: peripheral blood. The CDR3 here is CASSPAGTGGIYEQYF. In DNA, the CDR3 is TGTGCCAGCAGCCCCGCAGGGACAGGGGGAATTTACGAGCAGTACTTC.